The 9 T cell receptor beta chains presented below share a single source sample, sequenced in a study of radiation and T cells in renal cell carcinoma. Using immunoSEQ multiplex PCR, the repertoire was profiled, and TCRdb retains in-frame clones only, with some absent. The sample lists roughly 90,000 clones; around 85% were seen once. Time point of the sample: blood 4 weeks post-SBRT, at nephrectomy. The treatment is: 15 Gy SBRT to primary tumor, nephrectomy 4 weeks later. The material was blood, obtained from a patient whose treatment included radiotherapy and nephrectomy. Receptors originate from a man aged 50 to 60 with renal cell carcinoma.

J is TRBJ2-7 and V is TRBV28; 9 positions agree with TRBD2. This CDR3 is built from 15 residues. Germline loops: CDR1 MDHEN, CDR2 SYDVKM. V was pared by 8 bases and J by 2 bases, with 10 bases of the junction left unmatched. The CDR3 nucleotides read TGTGCCAGCGGCCAGTGGGGCGGGAGGGCCTACGAGCAGTACTTC. Translation: CASGQWGGRAYEQYF.

This rearrangement joins TRBV7-8 to TRBJ2-6; D is possibly TRBD2 (6 bases). Germline V gene sequence: CDR1 SGHVS, CDR2 FQNEAQ. This CDR3 spans 19 amino acids. V shed 0 bases and J shed 9 bases, with 24 bases lying between them. In DNA, the CDR3 is TGTGCCAGCAGCTTAGCGCGATTACGTCAGGCCGGAGGGTTCAACGTCCTGACTTTC. It specifies CASSLARLRQAGGFNVLTF.

V is TRBV12-5 and J is TRBJ1-5; TRBD1 matches at 10 bases. Germline V gene data show CDR1 as LGHNT and CDR2 as FRNRAP. Trimming took 6 bases from V and 6 from J; bases not matched to a gene: 8. The CDR3 contains 15 residues. DNA of the CDR3: TGTGCTAGTGGCCGAGGGACAGGGGAGATTCAGCCCCAGCATTTT. Encoded protein: CASGRGTGEIQPQHF. The full variable domain, in which reference TRBV12-5 and TRBJ1-5 provide the parts outside the CDR3, is DARVTQTPRHKVTEMGQEVTMRCQPILGHNTVFWYRQTMMQGLELLAYFRNRAPLDDSGMPKDRFSAEMPDATLATLKIQPSEPRDSAVYFCASGRGTGEIQPQHFGDGTRLSIL.

This clone has just a few counts. This sequence joins TRBV14 and TRBJ1-1; D unresolved. From germline, CDR1 is SGHDN and CDR2 FVKESK. The CDR3 has 15 residues. The ends were cut back, 1 base at V and 3 bases at J, with 12 bases in the middle. CDR3 sequence: CASSQVAGSDTEAFF. The DNA for the CDR3 is TGTGCCAGCAGCCAAGTGGCGGGTTCTGACACTGAAGCTTTCTTT.

This clone was observed a few times. The chain joins TRBV29-1 to TRBJ1-1, with TRBD1 matching 8 bases. Germline trimming cut 6 bases from V and 5 bases from J; bases unmatched to any gene: 8. Germline V lookup: CDR1 SQVTM, CDR2 ANQGSEA. This CDR3 comprises 13 residues. In DNA, the CDR3 is TGCAGCGTGGGCAGGGGGCAGGGTACTGAAGCTTTCTTT. Translated, it gives CSVGRGQGTEAFF.

The rearrangement joins TRBV28 to TRBJ1-2; no definite D call. CDR1 and CDR2 from the germline V gene are MDHEN and SYDVKM. The CDR3 has 17 residues. Trimming took off 3 bases at V and 1 base at J, with 18 bases between the two ends. The DNA of the CDR3 is TGTGCCAGCAGTTTTGGTGGGAGACGCGGGTTTAACTATGGCTACACCTTC. It codes for CASSFGGRRGFNYGYTF.

V is TRBV18 and J is TRBJ1-2; D is unclear. The V end was cut by 0 bases, the J end by 3 bases, with 14 bases between. Germline values: CDR1 KGHSH, CDR2 LQKENI. This CDR3 is built from 16 residues. DNA for the CDR3: TGTGCCAGCTCACCACCGTCCCACCCGGGGTACTATGGCTACACCTTC. Its protein is CASSPPSHPGYYGYTF.

The chain is built from TRBV28 and TRBJ1-2; no clear D. Germline values: CDR1 MDHEN, CDR2 SYDVKM. The CDR3 loop spans 12 amino acids. Trimming took off 4 bases at V and 2 bases at J, with 5 bases between the two ends. CDR3 protein: CASSWQNYGYTF. The CDR3 bases are TGTGCCAGCAGTTGGCAGAACTATGGCTACACCTTC.

This chain joins TRBV2 and TRBJ2-3; 8 bases are a match to TRBD1. The J segment lost 7 bases and the V segment lost 1 base, leaving 4 bases of the junction unmatched. Germline V gene sequence: CDR1 SNHLY, CDR2 FYNNEI. This CDR3 has 14 amino acids. CDR3 region: CASSEGDRGHTQYF. CDR3 nucleotide sequence: TGTGCCAGCAGTGAAGGCGACAGGGGCCATACGCAGTATTTT.